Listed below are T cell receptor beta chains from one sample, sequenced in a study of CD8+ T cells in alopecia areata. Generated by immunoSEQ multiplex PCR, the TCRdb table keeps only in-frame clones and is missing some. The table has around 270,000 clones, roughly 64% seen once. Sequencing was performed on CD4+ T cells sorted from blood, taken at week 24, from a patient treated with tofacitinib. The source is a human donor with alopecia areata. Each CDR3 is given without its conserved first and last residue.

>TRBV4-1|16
ASSQDLIRGQRNQPQH
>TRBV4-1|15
ASSQDSDNRAGIAQH
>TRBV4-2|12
ASSPGTSEDTQY
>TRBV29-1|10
SVERLDKWKF
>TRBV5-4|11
ASWLSGANVLT
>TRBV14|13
ASSQDRGNYNEQF
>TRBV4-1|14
ASSQGLGFSSGELF
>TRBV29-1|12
SVGGTATNSPLH
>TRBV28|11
ASSFRGVETQY
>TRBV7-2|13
ASSLNAGGNSPLH
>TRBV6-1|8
ASSDEKLF
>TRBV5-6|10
ASSTLSYGYT
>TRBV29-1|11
SVALGPSAEQY
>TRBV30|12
AWSPGLAGETQY
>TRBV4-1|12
ASSPPSLRETQY
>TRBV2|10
ASMQRQGRAF
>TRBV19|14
ASSIVGSRNNQPQH
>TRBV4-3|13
ASSQDRAGRWPQH
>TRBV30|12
AWSVGVLDEKLF
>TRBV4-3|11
ASSQDSGYEQY
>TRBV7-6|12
ASSSGQPRNTIY
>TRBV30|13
AWSSIANMGNEQF
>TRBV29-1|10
SVAPGGETQY
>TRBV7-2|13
ASSLRRQAAGELF
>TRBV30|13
AWSGHSSWESPLH
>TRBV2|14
ASSGGLAGNSYEQY